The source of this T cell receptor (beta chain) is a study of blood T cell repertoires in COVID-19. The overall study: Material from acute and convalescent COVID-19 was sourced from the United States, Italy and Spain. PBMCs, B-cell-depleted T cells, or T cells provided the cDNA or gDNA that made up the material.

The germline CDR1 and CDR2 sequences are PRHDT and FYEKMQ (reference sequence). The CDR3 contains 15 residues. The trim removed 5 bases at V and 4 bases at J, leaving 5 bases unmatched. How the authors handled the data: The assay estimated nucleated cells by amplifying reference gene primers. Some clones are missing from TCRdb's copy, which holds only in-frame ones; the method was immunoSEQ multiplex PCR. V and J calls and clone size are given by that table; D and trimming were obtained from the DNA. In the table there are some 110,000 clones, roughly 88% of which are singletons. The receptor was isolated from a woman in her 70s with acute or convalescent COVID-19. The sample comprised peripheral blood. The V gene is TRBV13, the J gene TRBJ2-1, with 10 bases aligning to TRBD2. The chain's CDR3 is CASSRLAGVYNEQFF. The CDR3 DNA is TGTGCCAGCAGCCGCCTAGCGGGAGTTTACAATGAGCAGTTCTTC.